Below, 12 T cell receptor beta chains from the same sample are listed, as sequenced in a study of spatial heterogeneity in lung cancer. TCRdb re-called the 5' RACE reads with MiXCR, one entry per CDR3 protein. The sample lists 35,000 to 55,000 distinct CDR3 sequences, approximately 7% occurring once. Time point specified: sample taken at primary tumor resection. The starting material was PBMCs, obtained at surgery. These TCRs come from a female donor with early-stage non-small cell lung cancer.

This clonotype has ten or more counts. This chain joins TRBV5-1 and TRBJ2-3; D is undetermined. CDR1 SGHRS and CDR2 YFSETQ come from the germline V gene. The V end lost 0 bases, the J end lost 6 bases, and 14 bases lay between the germline ends. The CDR3 extends over 15 amino acids. CDR3 residues: CASSLDTDPGDTQYF. The CDR3 bases are TGCGCCAGCAGCTTGGATACCGACCCCGGCGATACGCAGTATTTT.

The chain couples TRBV29-1 to TRBJ2-3; TRBD1 aligns across 11 bases. This CDR3 comprises 17 residues. The V and J ends lost 7 bases and 0 bases, in that order; junction bases with no gene match: 12. Germline lookup yields CDR1 SQVTM and CDR2 ANQGSEA. CDR3 amino acids: CSARGQGGSSSTDTQYF. The CDR3 DNA sequence: TGCAGCGCCAGGGGACAGGGGGGGAGTTCTAGCACAGATACGCAGTATTTT.

There are many counts of this clonotype. The rearrangement joins TRBV6-5 to TRBJ1-2; 7 bases line up with TRBD1. From germline, CDR1 is MNHEY and CDR2 SVGAGI. The trim removed 6 bases at V and 2 bases at J, leaving 3 bases unmatched. CDR3 length: 13 residues. The CDR3: CASSPDRNYGYTF. In nucleotides, the CDR3 is TGTGCCAGCAGCCCGGACAGGAACTATGGCTACACCTTC.

This clonotype was detected a few times. The conserved phenylalanine or tryptophan normally closing the CDR3 is absent here, so this likely arose from a read error. The rearrangement uses TRBV28 and TRBJ2-3; 11 bases align to TRBD1. The V and J ends lost 3 bases and 4 bases, in that order; junction bases with no gene match: 3. CDR1 and CDR2 (germline): MDHEN, SYDVKM. This CDR3 has 15 amino acids. CDR3 region: CASSLGQGVADTQYC. As DNA, the CDR3 is TGTGCCAGCAGTTTGGGACAGGGGGTAGCAGATACGCAGTATTGT.

This clonotype was detected ten times or more. The chain recombines TRBV20-1 with TRBJ2-7, with D possibly being TRBD1 (7 bases). The CDR3 runs to 12 residues. Germline loops: CDR1 DFQATT, CDR2 SNEGSKA (reference sequence). V shed 2 bases and J shed 3 bases, with 8 bases lying between them. The CDR3 coding sequence is TGCAGTGCTAGACAGGGGGGCTACGAGCAGTACTTC. This translates into CSARQGGYEQYF.

This clonotype showed up many times. The J gene is TRBJ1-5, the V gene TRBV27; D is unclear. The CDR3 extends over 15 amino acids. From germline, CDR1 is MNHEY and CDR2 SMNVEV (reference sequence). The V and J ends lost 2 bases and 0 bases respectively, with 8 bases between them. CDR3 sequence (DNA): TGTGCCAGCAGTTTAACCAGAAGTAGCAATCAGCCCCAGCATTTT. Translating gives CASSLTRSSNQPQHF.

The table lists this clonotype with many counts. The chain has TRBV20-1 and TRBJ2-2; a weak D match, TRBD2 (6 bases). The CDR3 is 13 amino acids. Trimming pared 8 bases from V and 5 bases from J, leaving 15 bases between. The germline CDR1 and CDR2 sequences are DFQATT and SNEGSKA (reference sequence). CDR3 coding DNA: TGCAGTCCTTCGGAGGGTCGGACCGGGGAGCTGTTTTTT. This sequence encodes CSPSEGRTGELFF.

The sample holds many counts of this clonotype. The rearrangement uses TRBV11-1 and TRBJ1-2; 10 bases map to TRBD1. The CDR3 contains 13 residues. Germline trimming cut 4 bases from V and 6 bases from J; bases unmatched to any gene: 2. CDR1 is SGHAT, CDR2 FQDESV, per germline (reference sequence). The CDR3 coding sequence is TGTGCCAGCAGCTCGGGACAGGGGCATGGCTACACCTTC. Its translation is CASSSGQGHGYTF.

This chain links TRBV10-1 with TRBJ2-2; D remains unclear. The V end was cut by 2 bases, the J end by 1 base, with 5 bases between. This CDR3 is 14 amino acids long. Germline CDR1 WNHNN, CDR2 SYGVQD (reference sequence). The CDR3 region has the DNA TGCGCCAGCAGTGAGGCAGTGAACACCGGGGAGCTGTTTTTT. Protein product: CASSEAVNTGELFF.

The chain couples TRBV28 to TRBJ1-6; D gene uncertain. The ends were cut back, 7 bases at V and 6 bases at J, with 13 bases in the middle. The CDR3 is 14 amino acids. Germline CDR1 is MDHEN and CDR2 is SYDVKM. The CDR3 protein is CASTKTARNSPLHF. Written as DNA, the CDR3 is TGTGCCAGCACCAAGACGGCACGTAATTCACCCCTCCACTTT.

This clonotype was recorded at least ten times. The V call is TRBV7-2, the J call TRBJ2-7; unclear D gene. CDR1 and CDR2 from the germline V gene are SGHTA and FQGNSA. V was shortened by 5 bases and J by 9 bases, with 17 bases between the two germline ends. The CDR3 has 13 amino acids. The CDR3 here is CASSLTNLPGQYF. CDR3 DNA: TGTGCCAGCAGCCTGACGAATTTACCTGGGCAGTACTTC.

The V gene is TRBV12-3 or TRBV12-4, the J gene TRBJ2-3; tentatively, D is TRBD2 (5 bases). The CDR3 runs to 11 residues. V was cut by 6 bases and J by 6 bases, with 7 bases left in between. CDR3 loop: CASSTSDTQYF. The DNA for the CDR3 is TGTGCCAGCAGCACTAGTGATACGCAGTATTTT.